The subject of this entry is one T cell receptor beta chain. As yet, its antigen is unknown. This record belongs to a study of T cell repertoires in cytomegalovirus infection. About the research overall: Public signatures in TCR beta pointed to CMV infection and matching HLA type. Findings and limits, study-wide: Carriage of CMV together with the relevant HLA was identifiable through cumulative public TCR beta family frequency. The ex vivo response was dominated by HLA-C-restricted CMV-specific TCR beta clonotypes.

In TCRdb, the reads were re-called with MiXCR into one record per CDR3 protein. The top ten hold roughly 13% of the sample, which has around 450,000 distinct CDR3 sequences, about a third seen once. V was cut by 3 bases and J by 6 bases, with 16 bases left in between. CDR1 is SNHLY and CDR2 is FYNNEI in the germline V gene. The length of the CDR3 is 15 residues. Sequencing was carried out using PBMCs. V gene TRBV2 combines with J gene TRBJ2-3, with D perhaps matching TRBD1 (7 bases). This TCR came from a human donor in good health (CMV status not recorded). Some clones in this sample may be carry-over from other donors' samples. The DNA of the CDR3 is TGTGCCAGCAGTGACCTAGACAGGGCGGGGGATACGCAGTATTTT. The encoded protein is CASSDLDRAGDTQYF.